This T cell receptor (beta chain) was retrieved from a study of blood T cells in healthy people across ages. Study results and caveats: Naive T cell percentage by flow cytometry tracked strongly with beta diversity. The study regarded diversity estimates from one million T cells as underestimates. There were more naive CD4+ cells and higher diversity in long-lived donors than in aged donors.

CDR3 length equals 14 residues. Trimming cost V 5 bases and J 6 bases, with 17 bases left between them. Germline CDR1 reads MDHEN; CDR2 reads SYDVKM. With a J-beta primer mix and a sample-barcoded 5' primer, a second PCR ran about 7 to 12 cycles. Every sample produced at least 3 million CDR3-containing paired-end reads. In TCRdb, the 5' RACE reads were re-called with MiXCR into one record per CDR3 protein. The data contain about 730,000 distinct CDR3 sequences, 43% of them singletons. With respect to this clonotype: The target antigen is unknown.

The clonotype comes from a woman aged 55-70 years in good health. The sample taken for sequencing was blood. The V call is TRBV28, the J call TRBJ2-7, with unresolved D. The CDR3 coding sequence is TGTGCCAGCAGTCCCCCCGGGTCTCCTTTCGAGCAGTACTTC. It translates to CASSPPGSPFEQYF.